The present T cell receptor beta chain was sequenced within a study of cytomegalovirus exposure and HLA in healthy donors. This clone was observed a single time. PCR employed 60 Vbeta and 13 Jbeta primers. The repertoire was sequenced with immunoSEQ multiplex PCR; TCRdb's copy has only in-frame clones and lacks some. The data show around 150,000 clones, about four fifths seen once. Per germline, CDR1 SGHDT and CDR2 YYEEEE. The V end lost 4 bases, the J end lost 5 bases, and 12 bases lay between the germline ends. CDR3 length equals 13 residues. This TCR was sampled from a woman in her forties or fifties in good health and CMV-seronegative. The gene calls are TRBV5-6 and TRBJ2-5, with TRBD1 as a possible D gene (6 bases). The sequenced material came from PBMCs. For the CDR3, the DNA is TGTGCCAGCAGCCGACAGGCACTGGAGACCCAGTACTTC. Its protein is CASSRQALETQYF.